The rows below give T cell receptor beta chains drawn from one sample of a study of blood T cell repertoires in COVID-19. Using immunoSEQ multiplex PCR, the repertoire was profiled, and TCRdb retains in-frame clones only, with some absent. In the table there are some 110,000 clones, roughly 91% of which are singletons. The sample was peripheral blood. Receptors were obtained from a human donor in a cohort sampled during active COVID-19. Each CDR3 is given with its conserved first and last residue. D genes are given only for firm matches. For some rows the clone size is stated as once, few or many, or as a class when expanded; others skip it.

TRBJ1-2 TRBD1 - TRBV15 CATARDRGLVIYGYTF TGTGCCACCGCCAGGGACAGGGGGCTTGTCATCTATGGCTACACCTTC
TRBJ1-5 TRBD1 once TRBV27 CATLAFGQGNNQPQHF TGTGCCACCCTTGCCTTCGGACAGGGGAACAATCAGCCCCAGCATTTT
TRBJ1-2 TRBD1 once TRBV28 CASSLGGTGGLNYGYTF TGTGCCAGCAGTTTAGGCGGGACAGGGGGACTTAACTATGGCTACACCTTC
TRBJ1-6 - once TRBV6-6 CASTMIGDSPLHF TGTGCCAGCACCATGATCGGGGATTCACCCCTCCACTTT
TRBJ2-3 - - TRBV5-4 CASSIAGISTDTQYF TGTGCCAGCAGCATAGCAGGGATTAGCACAGATACGCAGTATTTT
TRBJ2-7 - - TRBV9 CASSVGGPSYEQYF TGTGCCAGCAGCGTAGGGGGGCCCTCCTACGAGCAGTACTTC
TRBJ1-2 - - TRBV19 CASSIVLGTPANYGYTF TGTGCCAGTAGTATAGTTCTCGGGACACCTGCTAACTATGGCTACACCTTC
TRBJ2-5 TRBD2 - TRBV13 CASSLGLAVVETQYF TGTGCCAGCAGCTTAGGACTAGCGGTTGTGGAGACCCAGTACTTC
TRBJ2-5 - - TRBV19 CASSLRTGRDETQYF TGTGCCAGTAGTCTCCGGACAGGGAGGGACGAGACCCAGTACTTC
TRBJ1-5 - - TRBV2 CASQLPQGTQHF TGTGCCAGCCAGCTCCCTCAGGGGACCCAGCATTTT
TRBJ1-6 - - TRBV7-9 CASSMDSNNSPLHF TGTGCCAGCTCGATGGACAGCAATAATTCACCCCTCCACTTT
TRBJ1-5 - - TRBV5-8 CASSLAGRPHQPQHF TGTGCCAGCAGCTTGGCGGGGAGGCCACATCAGCCCCAGCATTTT
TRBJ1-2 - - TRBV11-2 CASSPINYGYTF TGTGCCAGCAGCCCTATCAACTATGGCTACACCTTC
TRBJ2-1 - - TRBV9 CASDAGAPNFSSYNEQFF TGTGCCAGCGACGCGGGGGCCCCCAATTTCAGCTCCTACAATGAGCAGTTCTTC
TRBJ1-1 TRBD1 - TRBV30 CACLLGQGLAGTEAFF TGTGCCTGCTTATTGGGACAGGGGTTGGCGGGCACTGAAGCTTTCTTT
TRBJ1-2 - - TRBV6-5 CASSRTAYGYTF TGTGCCAGCAGTCGGACAGCGTATGGCTACACCTTC
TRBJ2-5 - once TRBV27 CASSSDSTEIGTQYF TGTGCCAGCAGTTCTGACTCAACGGAGATCGGGACCCAGTACTTC
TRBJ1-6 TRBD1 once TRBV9 CASSASGTGNSPLHF TGTGCCAGCAGCGCCTCCGGGACAGGGAATTCACCCCTCCACTTT
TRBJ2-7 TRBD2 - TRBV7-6 CASSLAGGPYEQYF TGTGCCAGCAGTTTAGCGGGGGGGCCTTACGAGCAGTACTTC
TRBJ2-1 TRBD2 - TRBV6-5 CASSYGGVAYNEQFF TGTGCCAGCAGTTACGGGGGGGTCGCCTACAATGAGCAGTTCTTC
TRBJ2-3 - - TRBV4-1 CASSPLQGTDTQYF TGCGCCAGCAGCCCTTTACAGGGAACAGATACGCAGTATTTT
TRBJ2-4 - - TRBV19 CASSIVGPSNIQYF TGTGCCAGTAGTATAGTGGGGCCATCGAACATTCAGTACTTC
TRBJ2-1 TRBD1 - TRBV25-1 CASQWGQDSYNEQFF TGTGCCAGTCAATGGGGACAGGACTCCTACAATGAGCAGTTCTTC
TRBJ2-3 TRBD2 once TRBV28 CASSSGLAGADTQYF TGTGCCAGCAGTTCTGGACTAGCGGGAGCAGATACGCAGTATTTT
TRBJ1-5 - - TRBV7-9 CASSKQGNIQPQHF TGTGCCAGCAGCAAGCAGGGGAATATCCAGCCCCAGCATTTT
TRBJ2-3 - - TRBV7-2 CASSVLGGRDTQYF TGTGCCAGCAGCGTCCTTGGGGGGAGAGATACGCAGTATTTT
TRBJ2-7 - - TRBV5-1 CASSLEPGLGEQYF TGCGCCAGCAGCTTGGAACCGGGGTTAGGCGAGCAGTACTTC
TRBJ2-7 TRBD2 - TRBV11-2 CASSLAAGEAYSYEQYF TGTGCCAGCAGCTTAGCGGCGGGGGAAGCCTACTCCTACGAGCAGTACTTC
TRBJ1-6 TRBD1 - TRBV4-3 CASSQDPGTGGSYGNSPLHF TGCGCCAGCAGCCAAGACCCCGGGACAGGGGGCTCGTATGGTAATTCACCCCTCCACTTT
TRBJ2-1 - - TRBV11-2 CASTLNNEQFF TGTGCCAGCACCCTAAACAATGAGCAGTTCTTC
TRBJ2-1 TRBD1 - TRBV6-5 CASGTGGYNEQFF TGTGCCAGTGGGACAGGGGGCTACAATGAGCAGTTCTTC
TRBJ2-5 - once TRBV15 CATSIQGHATETQYF TGTGCCACCAGCATCCAAGGACACGCCACGGAGACCCAGTACTTC
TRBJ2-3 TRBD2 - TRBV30 CAWSVLAGGTDTQYF TGTGCCTGGAGTGTACTAGCGGGAGGCACAGATACGCAGTATTTT
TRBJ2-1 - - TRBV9 CASSVALAGEQFF TGTGCCAGCAGCGTAGCACTAGCTGGCGAGCAGTTCTTC
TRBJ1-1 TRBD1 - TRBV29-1 CSVRTGIPYTEAFF TGCAGCGTCCGGACAGGGATCCCGTACACTGAAGCTTTCTTT
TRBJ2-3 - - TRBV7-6 CASSFGGLFTDTQYF TGTGCCAGCAGCTTTGGGGGACTGTTCACAGATACGCAGTATTTT
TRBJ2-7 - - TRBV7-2 CASSLNGQLSFYEQYF TGTGCCAGCAGCTTAAATGGACAGTTATCTTTCTACGAGCAGTACTTC
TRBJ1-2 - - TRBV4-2 CASSQDSGGTYGYTF TGTGCCAGCAGCCAAGATTCGGGGGGAACCTATGGCTACACCTTC
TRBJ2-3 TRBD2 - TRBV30 CAWSRSGSYTDTQYF TGTGCCTGGAGCCGTAGCGGGAGTTATACAGATACGCAGTATTTT
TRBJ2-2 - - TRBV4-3 CASSPLVGGNTGELFF TGCGCCAGCAGCCCCCTGGTGGGAGGGAACACCGGGGAGCTGTTTTTT
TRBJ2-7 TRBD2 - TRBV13 CASSLGGTNEQYF TGTGCCAGCAGCTTAGGGGGGACTAACGAGCAGTACTTC
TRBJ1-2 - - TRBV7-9 CASSLAPSPLEGTGGYTF TGTGCCAGCAGCTTAGCGCCAAGCCCACTTGAGGGAACGGGTGGCTACACCTTC
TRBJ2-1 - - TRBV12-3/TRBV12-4 CASIGQGYNEQFF TGTGCCAGCATTGGTCAGGGATACAATGAGCAGTTCTTC
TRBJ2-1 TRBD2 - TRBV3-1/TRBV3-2 CASSQLPVAGASYNEQFF TGTGCCAGCAGCCAACTCCCTGTAGCGGGGGCCAGTTACAATGAGCAGTTCTTC
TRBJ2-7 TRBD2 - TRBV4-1 CASSQGGIGTSGAYEQYF TGCGCCAGCAGCCAAGGGGGGATCGGGACTAGCGGGGCCTACGAGCAGTACTTC
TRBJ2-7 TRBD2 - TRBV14 CASSTHHGTSGRYEQYF TGTGCCAGCAGCACGCATCACGGGACTAGCGGGAGATACGAGCAGTACTTC
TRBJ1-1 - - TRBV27 CASSLWRAGSEGTEAFF TGTGCCAGCAGTTTATGGAGGGCAGGGTCCGAGGGCACTGAAGCTTTCTTT
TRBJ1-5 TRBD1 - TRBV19 CASRVGTENQPQHF TGTGCCAGTAGGGTCGGGACAGAGAATCAGCCCCAGCATTTT